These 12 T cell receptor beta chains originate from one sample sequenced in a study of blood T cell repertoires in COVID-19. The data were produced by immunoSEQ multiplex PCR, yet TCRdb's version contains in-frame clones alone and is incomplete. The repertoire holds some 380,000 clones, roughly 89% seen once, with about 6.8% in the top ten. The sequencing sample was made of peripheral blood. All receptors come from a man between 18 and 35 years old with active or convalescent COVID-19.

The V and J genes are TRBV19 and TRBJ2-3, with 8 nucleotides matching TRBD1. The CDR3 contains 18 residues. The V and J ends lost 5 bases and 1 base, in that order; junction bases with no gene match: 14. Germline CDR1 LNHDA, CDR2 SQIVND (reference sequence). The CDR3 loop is CASSLRGDRGRRTDTQYF. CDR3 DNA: TGTGCCAGTAGTCTTAGGGGTGACAGGGGACGACGCACAGATACGCAGTATTTT.

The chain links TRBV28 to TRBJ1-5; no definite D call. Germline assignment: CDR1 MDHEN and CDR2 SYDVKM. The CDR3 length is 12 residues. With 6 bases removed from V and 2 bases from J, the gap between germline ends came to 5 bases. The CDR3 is CASRRGNQPQHF. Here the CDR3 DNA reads TGTGCCAGCAGGAGGGGCAATCAGCCCCAGCATTTT.

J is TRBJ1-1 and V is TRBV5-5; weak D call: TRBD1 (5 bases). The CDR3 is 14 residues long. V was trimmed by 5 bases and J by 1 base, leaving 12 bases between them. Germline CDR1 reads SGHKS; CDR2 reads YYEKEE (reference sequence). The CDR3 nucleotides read TGTGCCAGCAGGGGGGGACGGAAGAACACTGAAGCTTTCTTT. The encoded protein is CASRGGRKNTEAFF.

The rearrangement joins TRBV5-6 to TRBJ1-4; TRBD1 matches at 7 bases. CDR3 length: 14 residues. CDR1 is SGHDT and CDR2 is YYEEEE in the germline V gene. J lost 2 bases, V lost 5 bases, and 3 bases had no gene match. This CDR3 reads CASSYRGTNEKLFF. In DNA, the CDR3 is TGTGCCAGCAGTTACAGGGGCACTAATGAAAAACTGTTTTTT.

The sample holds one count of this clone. Here the CDR3 reads CASSAVIGGEQYF. Written as DNA, the CDR3 is TGTGCCAGCAGCGCCGTGATTGGCGGCGAGCAGTACTTC. The chain recombines TRBV5-6 with TRBJ2-7, with D uncertain. The CDR3 runs to 13 residues. Germline V gene data show CDR1 as SGHDT and CDR2 as YYEEEE. Trimming left V 4 bases short and J 6 bases short, with 14 bases between. The entire variable domain, with the rest obtained from reference TRBV5-6 and TRBJ2-7, is as follows: DAGVTQSPTHLIKTRGQQVTLRCSPKSGHDTVSWYQQALGQGPQFIFQYYEEEERQRGNFPDRFSGHQFPNYSSELNVNALLLGDSALYLCASSAVIGGEQYFGPGTRLTVT.

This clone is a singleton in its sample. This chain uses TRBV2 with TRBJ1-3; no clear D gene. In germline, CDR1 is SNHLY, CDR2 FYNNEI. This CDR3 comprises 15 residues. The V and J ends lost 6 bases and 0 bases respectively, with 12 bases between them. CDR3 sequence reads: CASRGGGSSGNTIYF. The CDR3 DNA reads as TGTGCCAGCAGGGGAGGTGGGAGCTCTGGAAACACCATATATTTT.

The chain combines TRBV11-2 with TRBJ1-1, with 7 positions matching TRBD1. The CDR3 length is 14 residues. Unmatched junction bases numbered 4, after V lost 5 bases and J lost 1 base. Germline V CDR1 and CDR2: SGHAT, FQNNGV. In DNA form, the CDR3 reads TGTGCCAGCAGCACCCGGACAGGGAACACTGAAGCTTTCTTT. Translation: CASSTRTGNTEAFF.

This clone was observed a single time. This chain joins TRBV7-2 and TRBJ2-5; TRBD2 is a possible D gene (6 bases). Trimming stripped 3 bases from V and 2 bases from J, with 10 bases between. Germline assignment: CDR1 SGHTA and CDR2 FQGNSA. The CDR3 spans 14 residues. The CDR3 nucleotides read TGTGCCAGCAGCTTCGGAGGGAGTCAAGAGACCCAGTACTTC. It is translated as CASSFGGSQETQYF. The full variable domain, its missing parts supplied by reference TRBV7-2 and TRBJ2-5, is GAGVSQSPSNKVTEKGKDVELRCDPISGHTALYWYRQSLGQGLEFLIYFQGNSAPDKSGLPSDRFSAERTGGSVSTLTIQRTQQEDSAVYLCASSFGGSQETQYFGPGTRLLVL.

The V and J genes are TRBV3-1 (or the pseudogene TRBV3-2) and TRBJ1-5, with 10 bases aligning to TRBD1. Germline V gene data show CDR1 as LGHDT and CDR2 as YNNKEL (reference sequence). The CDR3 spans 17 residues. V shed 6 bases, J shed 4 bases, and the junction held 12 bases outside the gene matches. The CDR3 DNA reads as TGTGCCAGCAGACGATCCTCGACAGGGGGCAGGAATCAGCCCCAGCATTTT. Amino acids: CASRRSSTGGRNQPQHF.

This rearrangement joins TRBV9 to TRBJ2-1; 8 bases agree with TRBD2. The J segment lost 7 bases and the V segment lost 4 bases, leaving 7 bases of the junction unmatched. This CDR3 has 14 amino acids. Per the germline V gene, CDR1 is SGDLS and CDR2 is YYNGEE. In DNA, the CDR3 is TGTGCCAGCAGCCTAGGACTAGCCGGAAATGAGCAGTTCTTC. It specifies CASSLGLAGNEQFF.

CDR3 loop: CASSLRSLSGNTIYF. CDR3 bases: TGTGCCAGCAGTTTGAGGAGTTTATCTGGAAACACCATATATTTT. The rearrangement uses TRBV2 and TRBJ1-3; D unclear. In germline, CDR1 is SNHLY, CDR2 FYNNEI. CDR3 length: 15 amino acids. V was clipped by 5 bases and J by 1 base, with 12 bases between them.

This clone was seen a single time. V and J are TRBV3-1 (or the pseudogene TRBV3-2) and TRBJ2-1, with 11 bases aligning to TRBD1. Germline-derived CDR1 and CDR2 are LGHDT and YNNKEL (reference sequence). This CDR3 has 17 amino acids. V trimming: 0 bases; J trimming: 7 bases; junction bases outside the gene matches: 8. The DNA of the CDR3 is TGTGCCAGCAGCCAAGATTTCGGACAGGGGGCTGATAATGAGCAGTTCTTC. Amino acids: CASSQDFGQGADNEQFF.